This is a list of T cell receptor beta chains from one sample in a study of T cell responses to AZD1222 COVID-19 vaccine. Here immunoSEQ multiplex PCR was the method, and the copy in TCRdb shows in-frame clones only, minus some. The sample records roughly 50,000 clones, about 74% being singletons. Sequenced material: peripheral blood, taken on day 0 of AZD1222 vaccination. These receptors were taken from an adult in good health. CDR3s include the opening cysteine and the closing phenylalanine or tryptophan. D genes are given only for firm matches. Clone sizes are given selectively: once, few, many, or a class where the clone is expanded.

j_gene	v_gene	abundance	d_gene	CDR3nt	CDR3aa
TRBJ2-1	TRBV9	once	NA	TGTGCCAGCAGCGTGGGCGGGGACTCCTACAATGAGCAGTTCTTC	CASSVGGDSYNEQFF
TRBJ2-7	TRBV9	NA	TRBD2	TGTGCCAGCAGCGTAGGGGAGGGAGTAGCCCTCGAGCAGTACTTC	CASSVGEGVALEQYF
TRBJ2-3	TRBV7-2	NA	TRBD2	TGTGCCAGCAGCTTAGCCAGCGGGGGAAGCACAGATACGCAGTATTTT	CASSLASGGSTDTQYF
TRBJ1-1	TRBV7-2	NA	NA	TGTGCCAGCAGCCCAGAGGGCAGGATGAACACTGAAGCTTTCTTT	CASSPEGRMNTEAFF
TRBJ2-7	TRBV18	few	NA	TGTGCCAGCTCACCAGGGCTAGGTGGTGACGAGCAGTACTTC	CASSPGLGGDEQYF
TRBJ2-5	TRBV28	NA	TRBD2	TGTGCCAGCAGTTTGACTAGCGGCCAAGAGACCCAGTACTTC	CASSLTSGQETQYF
TRBJ1-2	TRBV12-3/TRBV12-4	NA	NA	TGTGCCAGCAGTTTAGCAGGTGTCAATGGCTACACCTTC	CASSLAGVNGYTF
TRBJ1-3	TRBV19	NA	NA	TGTGCCAGTAGTATCGGTACGGATTCTGGAAACACCATATATTTT	CASSIGTDSGNTIYF
TRBJ1-5	TRBV27	medium-sized	TRBD1	TGTGCCAGTGGGACAGGAGGTCCCAATCAGCCCCAGCATTTT	CASGTGGPNQPQHF
TRBJ1-1	TRBV6-5	NA	NA	TGTGCCAGCAGTTACTCGACCACCCTCTTTCCCACTGAAGCTTTCTTT	CASSYSTTLFPTEAFF
TRBJ1-1	TRBV19	NA	NA	TGTGCCAGTACGCGGAGTGCTGGCCCAATGAACACTGAAGCTTTCTTT	CASTRSAGPMNTEAFF
TRBJ2-6	TRBV7-9	NA	NA	TGTGCCAGCAGCGATACTTTCTCTGGGGCCAACGTCCTGACTTTC	CASSDTFSGANVLTF
TRBJ1-3	TRBV5-1	NA	NA	TGCGCCAGCAGGTCTGGAAACACCATATATTTT	CASRSGNTIYF
TRBJ1-2	TRBV7-2	NA	NA	TGTGCCAGCAGCTTAGACAATTTACGCGGCTACACCTTC	CASSLDNLRGYTF
TRBJ2-2	TRBV10-2	NA	NA	TGCGCCAGCAGTGTGGTTCGGGACACCGGGGAGCTGTTTTTT	CASSVVRDTGELFF
TRBJ1-2	TRBV10-3	once	NA	TGTGCCATCAGTGAAGGAGGACAGTCCGCCTATGGCTACACCTTC	CAISEGGQSAYGYTF
TRBJ1-4	TRBV19	NA	NA	TGTGCCAGTAGTATGGCGGGAGAAAAACTGTTTTTT	CASSMAGEKLFF
TRBJ2-1	TRBV3-1/TRBV3-2	NA	NA	TGTGCCAGCAGCCAACCTAGGGGGGGCCAGTTCTTC	CASSQPRGGQFF
TRBJ2-1	TRBV9	NA	NA	TGTGCCAGCAGCGCGGGTTGGGGCTCCTACAATGAGCAGTTCTTC	CASSAGWGSYNEQFF
TRBJ2-6	TRBV9	NA	TRBD1	TGTGCCAGCAGCGTTCTCACCGGGACAGGGGCCTCTGGGGCCAACGTCCTGACTTTC	CASSVLTGTGASGANVLTF